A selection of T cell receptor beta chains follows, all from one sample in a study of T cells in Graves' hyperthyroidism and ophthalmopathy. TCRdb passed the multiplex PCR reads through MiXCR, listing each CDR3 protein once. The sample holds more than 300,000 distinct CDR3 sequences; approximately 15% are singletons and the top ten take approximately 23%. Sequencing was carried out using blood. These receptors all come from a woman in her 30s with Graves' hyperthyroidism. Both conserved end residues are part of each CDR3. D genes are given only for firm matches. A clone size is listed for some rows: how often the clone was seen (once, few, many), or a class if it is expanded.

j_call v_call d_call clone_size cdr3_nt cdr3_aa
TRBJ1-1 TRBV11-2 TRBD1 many TGTGCCAGCAGGACAGGGGGCTCGAATACGCCTGAAGCTTTCTTT CASRTGGSNTPEAFF
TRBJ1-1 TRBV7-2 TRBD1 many TGTGCCAGCAGCCGACAGGGGGCCGAGACTGAAGCTTTCTTT CASSRQGAETEAFF
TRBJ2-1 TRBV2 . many TGTGCCAGCAGAAGGGATTTCAGCTCCTACAATGAGCAGTTCTTC CASRRDFSSYNEQFF
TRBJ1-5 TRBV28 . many TGTGCCAGCAGTTGGGAGGGAGGGGGTCAGCCCCAGCATTTT CASSWEGGGQPQHF
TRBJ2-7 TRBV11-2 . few TGTGCCAGCACCCAGGCGAGCAGGTACTACGAGCAGTACTTC CASTQASRYYEQYF
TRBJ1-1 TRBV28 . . TGTGCCAGCAGTTTAGGGCGGACATACACTGAAGCTTTCTTT CASSLGRTYTEAFF
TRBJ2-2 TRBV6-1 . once TGTGCCAGCACCCAAATGAGCTTGGGAACCGGGGAGCTGTTTTTT CASTQMSLGTGELFF
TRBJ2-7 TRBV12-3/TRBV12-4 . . TGTGCCAGCGCCACCGGAGGGAGCCCCTACGAGCAGTACTTC CASATGGSPYEQYF
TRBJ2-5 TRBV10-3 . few TGTGCCATCAGCCCAGGCACAAGCCAAGAGACCCAGTACTTC CAISPGTSQETQYF
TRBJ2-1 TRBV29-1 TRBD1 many TGCAGCGTGAGGGCCCGGCAGGGGGCGAACAATGAGCAGTTCTTC CSVRARQGANNEQFF
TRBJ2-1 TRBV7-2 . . TGTGCCAGCTCCTCGTTGTGGGGGTACAATGAGCAGTTCTTC CASSSLWGYNEQFF
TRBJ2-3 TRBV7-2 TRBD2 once TGTGCCAGCAGCTTCATAGCGGGAGGAGTAGATACGCAGTATTTT CASSFIAGGVDTQYF
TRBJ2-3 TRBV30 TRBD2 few TGTGCCCTAGGAGGGACTAGCGGGAGTACTAGCACAGATACGCAGTATTTT CALGGTSGSTSTDTQYF
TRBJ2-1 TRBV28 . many TGTGCCAGCAGTTTTCGGGGGACCGGCTCTGAGCAGTTCTTC CASSFRGTGSEQFF
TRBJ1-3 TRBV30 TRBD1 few TGTGCCTGCCATGGGACAGCTGGAAACACCATATATTTT CACHGTAGNTIYF
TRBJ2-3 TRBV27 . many TGTGCCAGCAGTTTGTGGGAAACAGATACGCAGTATTTT CASSLWETDTQYF
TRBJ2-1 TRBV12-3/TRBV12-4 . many TGTGCCAGCAGTTTCGTAGGGGCCGACAATGAGCAGTTCTTC CASSFVGADNEQFF
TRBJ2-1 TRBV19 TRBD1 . TGTGCCAGTAGTCCTAGGGACAGGGGATACAATGAGCAGTTCTTC CASSPRDRGYNEQFF
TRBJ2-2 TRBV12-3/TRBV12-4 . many TGTGCCAGCAGTCACAGGGACACCGGGGAGCTGTTTTTT CASSHRDTGELFF
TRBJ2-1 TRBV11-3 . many TGTGCCAGCAGCCAGGGGGGACAGAATGAGCAGTTCTTC CASSQGGQNEQFF
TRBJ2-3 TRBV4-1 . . TGCGCCAGCAGCCAAGATTTGAGCGGGCGCACAGATACGCAGTATTTT CASSQDLSGRTDTQYF
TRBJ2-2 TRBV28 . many TGTGCCAGCAGGTATCGGGCCAGCAACACCGGGGAGCTGTTTTTT CASRYRASNTGELFF
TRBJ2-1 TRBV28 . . TGTGCCAGCAGTTTTTTGGGGGGCGGGGTGAATGAGCAGTTCTTC CASSFLGGGVNEQFF
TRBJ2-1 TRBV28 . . TGTGCCAGCAGTCTACAGGGAGCCGAGTTCTTC CASSLQGAEFF
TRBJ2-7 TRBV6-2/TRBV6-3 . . TGTGCCAACAGTGACCGGACCCCCTACGAGCAGTACTTC CANSDRTPYEQYF
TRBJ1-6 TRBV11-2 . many TGTGCCAGCAGCTTTGAGGGAACGAATTCACCCCTCCACTTT CASSFEGTNSPLHF
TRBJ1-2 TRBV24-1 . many TGTGCCACCAGTGACCCGGCGGAGGGTTCCTATGGCTACACCTTC CATSDPAEGSYGYTF
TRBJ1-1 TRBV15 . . TGTGCCACCAGCAGAGATGATGAGACATCCACTGAAGCTTTCTTT CATSRDDETSTEAFF
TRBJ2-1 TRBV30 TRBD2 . TGTGCCTGGAGTGGGGTTAGCGGGACCTACAATGAGCAGTTCTTC CAWSGVSGTYNEQFF
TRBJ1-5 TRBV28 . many TGTGCCAGCAGCGTCTCCGTACAGCCCCAGCATTTT CASSVSVQPQHF
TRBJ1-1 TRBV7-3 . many TGTGCCAGCAGCTCCACAGGCTACACTGAAGCTTTCTTT CASSSTGYTEAFF
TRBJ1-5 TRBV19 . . TGTGCCAGTAGTACAGCATCGGGCAATCAGCCCCAGCATTTT CASSTASGNQPQHF
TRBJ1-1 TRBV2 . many TGTGCCAGCAGTGGGGGTTCCGGGACGAACACTGAAGCTTTCTTT CASSGGSGTNTEAFF
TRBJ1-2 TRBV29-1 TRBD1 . TGCAGCGTTAATACAGGGGACTATGGCTACACCTTC CSVNTGDYGYTF
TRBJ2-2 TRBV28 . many TGTGCCAGCAGCTACCGACTGGCCGGGGAGCTGTTTTTT CASSYRLAGELFF
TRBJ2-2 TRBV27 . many TGTGCCAGCAGTTACTATTGGGGCACCGGGGAGCTGTTTTTT CASSYYWGTGELFF